The next 31 T cell receptor beta chains were all read from a single sample in a study of long-term antiretroviral therapy in people with HIV. A v3.0 immunoSEQ assay was performed at survey level. Assay: immunoSEQ multiplex PCR; the TCRdb copy retains only in-frame clones and omits some. The table shows more than 20,000 clones, with around 85% occurring only once. The sequenced sample was unsorted PBMCs, obtained 2.3 years after starting antiretroviral therapy. Receptor source: a man aged 35 to 55 with HIV.

The CDR3 DNA follows: TGTGCCAGCAGCCGCCTAAGTGCGGCTGAAGCTTTCTTT. Residues: CASSRLSAAEAFF. V gene TRBV5-6 combines with J gene TRBJ1-1; the D is unclear. CDR3 size: 13 residues. CDR1 and CDR2 from the germline V gene are SGHDT and YYEEEE. Trimming removed 4 bases at V and 6 bases at J, with 13 bases between. Using reference TRBV5-6 and TRBJ1-1 for the parts outside the CDR3, the full variable domain is DAGVTQSPTHLIKTRGQQVTLRCSPKSGHDTVSWYQQALGQGPQFIFQYYEEEERQRGNFPDRFSGHQFPNYSSELNVNALLLGDSALYLCASSRLSAAEAFFGQGTRLTVV.

V and J are TRBV14 and TRBJ2-3; D possibly uses TRBD1 or TRBD2 (5 bases each). Looked up from germline, CDR1 is SGHDN and CDR2 is FVKESK. CDR3 length: 18 amino acids. V lost 4 bases and J 2 bases, leaving 22 bases between the germline ends. CDR3 sequence: CASSPTLAQGGYTDTQYF. CDR3 nucleotide sequence: TGTGCCAGCAGCCCGACGCTCGCGCAGGGCGGGTACACAGATACGCAGTATTTT.

The chain is built from TRBV6-6 and TRBJ2-7; the match to TRBD1 covers 8 bases. From germline, CDR1 is MNHNY and CDR2 SVGAGI (reference sequence). The CDR3 totals 14 residues. V lost 6 bases, J lost 6 bases, and 10 bases stayed unmatched. The CDR3 is CASSLTDRALEQYF. The CDR3, as DNA: TGTGCCAGCAGCCTTACGGACAGGGCGCTCGAGCAGTACTTC.

The gene calls are TRBV9 and TRBJ2-3, with a weak D call TRBD2 (5 bases). The CDR3 contains 14 residues. Looked up from germline, CDR1 is SGDLS and CDR2 is YYNGEE. The V end lost 1 base, the J end lost 6 bases, and 12 bases lay between the germline ends. CDR3 DNA: TGTGCCAGCAGCGTATCCCCCGGCGGGGATACGCAGTATTTT. This sequence encodes CASSVSPGGDTQYF.

The CDR3 nucleotides are TGTGCCAGCAGCTACTCCGCCGGGACAGAGAACACTGAAGCTTTCTTT. Protein product: CASSYSAGTENTEAFF. The gene calls are TRBV5-4 and TRBJ1-1; 7 bases fit TRBD1. The CDR3 consists of 16 residues. CDR1 is SGHNT, CDR2 YYREEE, per germline (reference sequence). The V segment lost 3 bases and the J segment 1 base; nucleotides outside the gene matches: 9.

This chain uses TRBV30 with TRBJ2-3; 7 bases fit TRBD2. Germline V gene sequence: CDR1 GTSNPN, CDR2 SVGIG (reference sequence). The V and J ends lost 7 bases and 0 bases, in that order; junction bases with no gene match: 10. There are 15 residues in the CDR3. This CDR3 is CASDSSGSSTDTQYF. DNA for the CDR3: TGTGCCTCGGATTCTAGCGGATCTAGCACAGATACGCAGTATTTT. Together with reference TRBV30 and TRBJ2-3, the CDR3 gives the full variable domain: SQTIHQWPATLVQPVGSPLSLECTVEGTSNPNLYWYRQAAGRGLQLLFYSVGIGQISSEVPQNLSASRPQDRQFILSSKKLLLSDSGFYLCASDSSGSSTDTQYFGPGTRLTVL.

This chain uses TRBV5-1 with TRBJ2-5, with D possibly matching TRBD1 (6 bases). This CDR3 comprises 15 residues. V gave up 4 bases and J gave up 2 bases, with 15 bases separating them. CDR1 SGHRS and CDR2 YFSETQ come from the germline V gene. The DNA of the CDR3 is TGCGCCAGCAGCCCATCCTGGACAGTACAAGAGACCCAGTACTTC. It specifies CASSPSWTVQETQYF.

The chain couples TRBV13 to TRBJ2-5; 8 nucleotides line up with TRBD1. The CDR3 runs 14 residues. Germline CDR1 and CDR2: PRHDT and FYEKMQ (reference sequence). J lost 0 bases, V lost 3 bases, and 0 bases had no gene match. The CDR3: CASSLTGDQETQYF. The CDR3 bases are TGTGCCAGCAGCTTGACAGGGGACCAAGAGACCCAGTACTTC.

The rearrangement uses TRBV6-5 and TRBJ2-7; possibly TRBD1 or TRBD2 for D (6 bases each). The ends were cut back, 4 bases at V and 4 bases at J, with 14 bases in the middle. CDR3 length: 14 residues. Per germline, CDR1 MNHEY and CDR2 SVGAGI. The CDR3 DNA is TGTGCCAGCAGTTGGGGAAAGGGGGGATACGAGCAGTACTTC. It yields the protein CASSWGKGGYEQYF.

This chain connects TRBV9 to TRBJ1-2; 11 bases line up with TRBD1. V shed 4 bases, J shed 5 bases, and the junction held 7 bases outside the gene matches. CDR3 length: 15 residues. Germline-derived CDR1 and CDR2 are SGDLS and YYNGEE. Here the CDR3 reads CASSKGQGAGYGYTF. The DNA of the CDR3 is TGTGCCAGCAGCAAAGGACAGGGGGCTGGTTATGGCTACACCTTC.

The J gene is TRBJ1-2, the V gene TRBV9; D ambiguous. The V end lost 4 bases, the J end lost 2 bases, and 24 bases lay between the germline ends. CDR3 length equals 18 residues. Germline CDR1 is SGDLS and CDR2 is YYNGEE. CDR3: CASSPRQFAGELNYGYTF. The CDR3 coding sequence is TGTGCCAGCAGCCCACGCCAATTTGCTGGGGAACTAAACTATGGCTACACCTTC.

The chain uses TRBV7-3 and TRBJ2-5; D is undetermined. This CDR3 has 13 amino acids. Germline V gene sequence: CDR1 SGHTA, CDR2 FQGTGA. Trimming pared 2 bases from V and 5 bases from J, leaving 9 bases between. The chain's CDR3 is CASSLGVRETQYF. The CDR3, as DNA: TGTGCCAGCAGCTTAGGAGTGCGGGAGACCCAGTACTTC.

The CDR3: CASSESGNRVGTGELFF. CDR3 DNA: TGCGCCAGCAGTGAGTCAGGGAACAGGGTTGGCACCGGGGAGCTGTTTTTT. The V call is TRBV10-2, the J call TRBJ2-2; perhaps TRBD1 as D (6 bases). The V gene lost 0 bases and the J gene lost 4 bases, with 15 bases spanning the gap. CDR3 length: 17 amino acids. CDR1 is WSHSY and CDR2 is SAAADI in the germline V gene.

V gene TRBV2 combines with J gene TRBJ1-5, with 9 bases identical to TRBD1. The CDR3 runs 14 residues. V was pared by 5 bases and J by 4 bases, with 3 bases of the junction left unmatched. Germline loops: CDR1 SNHLY, CDR2 FYNNEI. The CDR3, as DNA: TGTGCCAGCAGTCCGACAGGGGGAAATCAGCCCCAGCATTTT. It codes for CASSPTGGNQPQHF.

V and J are TRBV7-6 and TRBJ1-2, with D tentatively TRBD1 (6 bases). V lost 1 base and J lost 0, with 18 bases in between. CDR3 length: 18 residues. The germline V gene encodes CDR1 SGHVS and CDR2 FNYEAQ. In DNA, the CDR3 is TGTGCCAGCAGCTTAGTTTCCGGGGGGCTCTTTGCTAACTATGGCTACACCTTC. Its translation is CASSLVSGGLFANYGYTF.

The genes are TRBV19 and TRBJ2-1; tentative D call: TRBD2 (5 bases). V was clipped by 6 bases and J by 9 bases, with 21 bases between them. The CDR3 extends over 15 amino acids. In germline, CDR1 is LNHDA, CDR2 SQIVND (reference sequence). DNA of the CDR3: TGTGCCAGTAGGAGAGGAGCATTCGGAGAGGGTGAGCAGTTCTTC. This gives the protein CASRRGAFGEGEQFF.

J is TRBJ2-2 and V is TRBV15; tentative D call: TRBD2 (5 bases). V dropped 0 bases and J dropped 6 bases, with 8 bases sitting between them. CDR1 LNHNV and CDR2 YYDKDF come from the germline V gene (reference sequence). This CDR3 comprises 14 residues. The CDR3: CATSRELRAGELFF. In nucleotides, the CDR3 is TGTGCCACCAGCAGAGAACTGCGGGCCGGGGAGCTGTTTTTT.

The chain is built from TRBV5-1 and TRBJ2-3; D unclear. CDR3 size: 16 residues. The V end lost 1 base, the J end lost 0 bases, and 12 bases lay between the germline ends. The V gene's germline CDR1 is SGHRS and CDR2 YFSETQ. The chain's CDR3 is CASSLPPETSTDTQYF. The CDR3 region has the DNA TGCGCCAGCAGCTTGCCTCCCGAGACTAGCACAGATACGCAGTATTTT.

The gene calls are TRBV27 and TRBJ2-1; unclear D gene. Per germline, CDR1 MNHEY and CDR2 SMNVEV (reference sequence). This CDR3 contains 16 residues. V was trimmed by 4 bases and J by 0 bases, leaving 13 bases between them. The CDR3 is CASSSLAFLSYNEQFF. CDR3 DNA sequence: TGTGCCAGCAGTTCCCTGGCCTTTCTCTCCTACAATGAGCAGTTCTTC.

Written as DNA, the CDR3 is TGTGCCAGCAGTGAAAACCAGGGGGGATCCTACGAGCAGTACTTC. Its translation is CASSENQGGSYEQYF. This sequence joins TRBV2 and TRBJ2-7; possibly TRBD1 for D (7 bases). With 2 bases removed from V and 1 base from J, the gap between germline ends came to 12 bases. The CDR3 consists of 15 residues. Germline CDR1 SNHLY, CDR2 FYNNEI.

The V call is TRBV7-9, the J call TRBJ2-7; 8 bases map to TRBD1. The CDR3 is 14 residues long. V lost 6 bases to trimming and J lost 3 bases; unmatched junction nucleotides: 7. Germline values: CDR1 SEHNR, CDR2 FQNEAQ (reference sequence). CDR3 in amino acids: CASSKPGQVYEQYF. In DNA form, the CDR3 reads TGTGCCAGCAGTAAACCGGGACAGGTCTACGAGCAGTACTTC.

The chain joins TRBV27 to TRBJ2-5; D not resolved. Germline V gene sequence: CDR1 MNHEY, CDR2 SMNVEV (reference sequence). The CDR3 spans 11 residues. The germline V and J ends were trimmed by 6 bases and 5 bases, with 7 bases remaining between them. The CDR3 loop reads CASSPRETQYF. As DNA, the CDR3 is TGTGCCAGCAGCCCCAGGGAGACCCAGTACTTC.

The gene calls are TRBV10-2 and TRBJ2-1, with 9 bases lining up with TRBD2. CDR1 WSHSY and CDR2 SAAADI come from the germline V gene. The V and J ends lost 0 bases and 7 bases, in that order; junction bases with no gene match: 7. The CDR3 covers 16 residues. The CDR3 here is CASSESAGGIINEQFF. The CDR3 nucleotides are TGCGCCAGCAGTGAGTCGGCGGGAGGGATTATTAATGAGCAGTTCTTC.

The chain uses TRBV5-5 and TRBJ2-2; unclear D gene. The CDR3 spans 13 residues. Trimming removed 3 bases at V and 3 bases at J, with 6 bases between. CDR1 is SGHKS, CDR2 YYEKEE, per germline (reference sequence). The CDR3 sequence: CASSSGDTGELFF. CDR3 bases: TGTGCCAGCAGCTCCGGAGACACCGGGGAGCTGTTTTTT.

The chain uses TRBV10-3 and TRBJ2-5, with TRBD1 identical over 8 bases. V trimming: 8 bases; J trimming: 5 bases; junction bases outside the gene matches: 22. Per germline, CDR1 ENHRY and CDR2 SYGVKD. The CDR3 is made up of 18 amino acids. CDR3 region: CAIPNTVRGRPGSETQYF. CDR3 nucleotide sequence: TGTGCCATCCCCAACACAGTCAGGGGGCGCCCCGGAAGTGAGACCCAGTACTTC.

This clone occurred once. The rearrangement links TRBV12-5 to TRBJ2-2; TRBD1 might be the D (8 bases). From germline, CDR1 is LGHNT and CDR2 FRNRAP. The CDR3 is 15 residues long. V was shortened by 5 bases and J by 3 bases, with 13 bases between the two germline ends. The CDR3 sequence is CASGPQGGYTGELFF. In nucleotides, the CDR3 is TGTGCTAGTGGTCCACAGGGGGGGTACACCGGGGAGCTGTTTTTT.

V gene TRBV5-6 combines with J gene TRBJ2-3, with no clear D. Germline V gives CDR1 SGHDT, CDR2 YYEEEE. The CDR3 totals 14 residues. Trimming cost V 1 base and J 2 bases, with 8 bases left between them. CDR3: CASSLLSNTDTQYF. The DNA for the CDR3 is TGTGCCAGCAGCTTGCTTAGCAACACAGATACGCAGTATTTT.

The rearrangement joins TRBV5-1 to TRBJ2-7; 7 bases fit TRBD1. There are 13 residues in the CDR3. With V trimmed by 1 base and J by 6 bases, 4 bases remained unmatched. Germline lookup yields CDR1 SGHRS and CDR2 YFSETQ. Here the CDR3 DNA reads TGCGCCAGCAGCTTGCACAGGGGAACCGAGCAGTACTTC. Amino acid sequence: CASSLHRGTEQYF.

The chain uses TRBV5-5 and TRBJ2-7; D possibly uses TRBD1 or TRBD2 (6 bases each). CDR1 and CDR2 (germline): SGHKS, YYEKEE (reference sequence). This CDR3 has 16 residues. Trimming took off 4 bases at V and 3 bases at J, with 20 bases between the two ends. The CDR3 sequence: CASSPLRRGTDYEQYF. Written as DNA, the CDR3 is TGTGCCAGCAGCCCCCTGAGGAGGGGGACCGACTACGAGCAGTACTTC.

V gene TRBV4-2 combines with J gene TRBJ2-5, with D perhaps matching TRBD2 (7 bases). The germline V gene has CDR1 LGHNA and CDR2 YNFKEQ. This CDR3 is built from 16 residues. V was cut by 0 bases and J by 4 bases, with 15 bases left in between. CDR3 amino acids: CASSQDRRGTRETQYF. The CDR3 nucleotides read TGTGCCAGCAGCCAAGATAGGCGGGGGACACGAGAGACCCAGTACTTC.

The V gene is TRBV6-1, the J gene TRBJ2-1; no clear D. Germline values: CDR1 MNHNS, CDR2 SASEGT. V lost 6 bases to trimming and J lost 0 bases, with 9 bases between them. The CDR3 covers 14 residues. The CDR3 spells CASRALSSYNEQFF. The CDR3 coding sequence is TGTGCCAGCAGGGCCCTAAGCTCCTACAATGAGCAGTTCTTC.